Listed below are T cell receptor beta chains from one sample, sequenced in a study of T-cell reconstitution after alpha-beta-depleted transplantation in children. In TCRdb, the PCR reads were re-called with MiXCR into one record per CDR3 protein. The table lists roughly 490,000 distinct CDR3 sequences, roughly 11% of them singletons. The sequencing used PBMCs, mostly from graft donor cells, collected 180 days after TCRalphabeta/CD19-depleted stem cell transplant. The receptor source for this set is a female patient between 2 and 10 years old who had a stem cell transplant for aplastic anemia, so the T cells may come from the graft donor. Both conserved end residues are part of each CDR3. A D gene is named only where the DNA matches it firmly. Not all rows give a size; the values are once, few, many and, for expanded clones, a class.

v_call: TRBV15; d_call: TRBD1; j_call: TRBJ1-2; clone_size: many; cdr3_nt: TGTGCCACCAGCGGACGGGACAGGGGCCACTATGGCTACACCTTC; cdr3_aa: CATSGRDRGHYGYTF
v_call: TRBV27; d_call: NA; j_call: TRBJ2-7; clone_size: few; cdr3_nt: TGTGCCAGCAGCCCTCATATACAACACGAGCAGTACTTC; cdr3_aa: CASSPHIQHEQYF
v_call: TRBV5-1; d_call: TRBD1; j_call: TRBJ1-1; clone_size: many; cdr3_nt: TGCGCCAGCAGCTCGGGACAGGGGGTCCTCGGCACTGAAGCTTTCTTT; cdr3_aa: CASSSGQGVLGTEAFF
v_call: TRBV18; d_call: NA; j_call: TRBJ2-5; clone_size: NA; cdr3_nt: TGTGCCAGCTCCCACGGAACCGACAGGGAGACCCAGTACTTC; cdr3_aa: CASSHGTDRETQYF
v_call: TRBV29-1; d_call: NA; j_call: TRBJ1-1; clone_size: NA; cdr3_nt: TGCAGCGTAACAGGATTCGGCACTGAAGCTTTCTTT; cdr3_aa: CSVTGFGTEAFF
v_call: TRBV7-2; d_call: NA; j_call: TRBJ1-2; clone_size: NA; cdr3_nt: TGTGCCAGCAGCTTAGGGGGGGACCACTATGGCTACACCTTC; cdr3_aa: CASSLGGDHYGYTF
v_call: TRBV6-2/TRBV6-3; d_call: NA; j_call: TRBJ2-1; clone_size: NA; cdr3_nt: TGTGCCAGCAGTTACTACAGGGACGGGGCGCAGTTCTTC; cdr3_aa: CASSYYRDGAQFF
v_call: TRBV20-1; d_call: TRBD2; j_call: TRBJ2-1; clone_size: many; cdr3_nt: TGCAGTTTTATTGGACTAGCGGGAGTTCGTGAGCAGTTCTTC; cdr3_aa: CSFIGLAGVREQFF
v_call: TRBV12-3/TRBV12-4; d_call: TRBD2; j_call: TRBJ2-1; clone_size: NA; cdr3_nt: TGTGCCAGCAGTTCGGGACTAGCGGGAGGGCCTTACCCCAATGAGCAGTTCTTC; cdr3_aa: CASSSGLAGGPYPNEQFF
v_call: TRBV20-1; d_call: NA; j_call: TRBJ2-7; clone_size: few; cdr3_nt: TGCAGTGCTTGGAAGGGGGATTCCTACGAGCAGTACTTC; cdr3_aa: CSAWKGDSYEQYF
v_call: TRBV29-1; d_call: TRBD1; j_call: TRBJ2-5; clone_size: NA; cdr3_nt: TGCAGCGAGGGTACAGGGGTTAGAGAGACCCAGTACTTC; cdr3_aa: CSEGTGVRETQYF
v_call: TRBV28; d_call: TRBD1; j_call: TRBJ2-1; clone_size: NA; cdr3_nt: TGTGCCAGCAGTCGAAGGACAGGGGTCAATGAGCAGTTCTTC; cdr3_aa: CASSRRTGVNEQFF
v_call: TRBV20-1; d_call: NA; j_call: TRBJ2-1; clone_size: many; cdr3_nt: TGCAGTGTTCCCCTCCGGGAGAGCCGCCATGAGCAGTTCTTC; cdr3_aa: CSVPLRESRHEQFF
v_call: TRBV9; d_call: NA; j_call: TRBJ2-2; clone_size: few; cdr3_nt: TGTGCCAGCAGCGTCCGGGACATCCGGGATTCCGGGGAGCTGTTTTTT; cdr3_aa: CASSVRDIRDSGELFF
v_call: TRBV24-1; d_call: NA; j_call: TRBJ1-2; clone_size: few; cdr3_nt: TGTGCCACCAGTGAAGTTGGGATACCGTCCTATGGCTACACCTTC; cdr3_aa: CATSEVGIPSYGYTF
v_call: TRBV7-3; d_call: TRBD2; j_call: TRBJ2-7; clone_size: many; cdr3_nt: TGTGCCAGCAGCTTAAATGATAGCGGGGACTCCTACGAGCAGTACTTC; cdr3_aa: CASSLNDSGDSYEQYF
v_call: TRBV28; d_call: NA; j_call: TRBJ1-1; clone_size: few; cdr3_nt: TGTGCCAGCTTTTCCCATGGGGCGGGTAGCACTGAAGCTTTCTTT; cdr3_aa: CASFSHGAGSTEAFF
v_call: TRBV9; d_call: NA; j_call: TRBJ1-1; clone_size: few; cdr3_nt: TGTGCCAGCAGCGTAGCGGACAGCCTTTGGAAGAACACTGAAGCTTTCTTT; cdr3_aa: CASSVADSLWKNTEAFF
v_call: TRBV9; d_call: NA; j_call: TRBJ2-1; clone_size: NA; cdr3_nt: TGTGCCAGCAGTGCACTAGCCACCAGCTCCTACAATGAGCAGTTCTTC; cdr3_aa: CASSALATSSYNEQFF
v_call: TRBV20-1; d_call: TRBD1; j_call: TRBJ1-1; clone_size: NA; cdr3_nt: TGCAGTGCTAGAGGGAACAGGGGTTCTCCAACTGAAGCTTTCTTT; cdr3_aa: CSARGNRGSPTEAFF
v_call: TRBV6-2/TRBV6-3; d_call: NA; j_call: TRBJ1-5; clone_size: NA; cdr3_nt: TGTGCCAGCAGTACCGGTGCCTGGAATAGCAATCAGCCCCAGCATTTT; cdr3_aa: CASSTGAWNSNQPQHF
v_call: TRBV4-1; d_call: TRBD1; j_call: TRBJ1-5; clone_size: NA; cdr3_nt: TGCGCCAGCAGCCAAGACAGGGGGGTTAACAATCAGCCCCAGCATTTT; cdr3_aa: CASSQDRGVNNQPQHF
v_call: TRBV7-8; d_call: TRBD2; j_call: TRBJ2-5; clone_size: NA; cdr3_nt: TGTGCCAGCAGCTTAGGATCGTGGCGGGAGAGGCGGGAGACCCAGTACTTC; cdr3_aa: CASSLGSWRERRETQYF
v_call: TRBV29-1; d_call: TRBD1; j_call: TRBJ1-1; clone_size: many; cdr3_nt: TGCAGCGTCACAGGGGCCGGGACTGAAGCTTTCTTT; cdr3_aa: CSVTGAGTEAFF
v_call: TRBV28; d_call: TRBD1; j_call: TRBJ1-2; clone_size: NA; cdr3_nt: TGTGCCAGCACAACAGGGGGGTGGTATGGCTACACCTTC; cdr3_aa: CASTTGGWYGYTF
v_call: TRBV5-1; d_call: NA; j_call: TRBJ1-1; clone_size: few; cdr3_nt: TGCGCCAGCAGCCCAAGGACGGTTTACACTGAAGCTTTCTTT; cdr3_aa: CASSPRTVYTEAFF
v_call: TRBV11-2; d_call: NA; j_call: TRBJ1-2; clone_size: NA; cdr3_nt: TGTGCCAGCAGCTTAGATTCCCGGGACTATGGCTACACCTTC; cdr3_aa: CASSLDSRDYGYTF